A selection of T cell receptor beta chains follows, all from one sample in a study of T cell repertoires in cytomegalovirus infection. TCRdb reprocessed the reads via MiXCR and lists one record per CDR3 protein. Among about 300,000 distinct CDR3 sequences, about 9.1% were seen once, and the ten largest hold approximately 2.4%. Sequencing used PBMCs. The receptors shown here come from a human donor in good health (CMV status not recorded). Some clones in this sample may be carry-over from other donors' samples. Both conserved end residues are part of each CDR3. Each record gives: J gene, clone size, D gene, V gene, CDR3 protein, CDR3 DNA. A D gene is named only where the DNA matches it firmly. Clone sizes are given selectively: once, few, many, or a class where the clone is expanded.

J: TRBJ2-7; size: many; D: -; V: TRBV5-5; CDR3: CASSWSYEQYF; DNA: TGTGCCAGCAGCTGGTCCTACGAGCAGTACTTC
J: TRBJ2-7; size: many; D: -; V: TRBV6-6; CDR3: CASSSPRGEQYF; DNA: TGTGCCAGCAGTTCACCCCGGGGCGAGCAGTACTTC
J: TRBJ2-1; size: -; D: TRBD1; V: TRBV13; CDR3: CASSLWRDRGNNEQFF; DNA: TGTGCCAGCAGCTTATGGAGGGACAGGGGGAACAATGAGCAGTTCTTC
J: TRBJ2-4; size: many; D: TRBD2; V: TRBV6-2/TRBV6-3; CDR3: CASSQGLAGDEYF; DNA: TGTGCCAGCAGCCAGGGACTAGCGGGGGATGAGTACTTC
J: TRBJ1-2; size: -; D: -; V: TRBV29-1; CDR3: CSVDSDYNYGYTF; DNA: TGCAGCGTCGACAGCGACTATAACTATGGCTACACCTTC
J: TRBJ2-2; size: few; D: -; V: TRBV14; CDR3: CASSQQLGNTGELFF; DNA: TGTGCCAGCAGCCAACAACTAGGAAACACCGGGGAGCTGTTTTTT
J: TRBJ1-2; size: many; D: -; V: TRBV28; CDR3: CASSPGQNYGYTF; DNA: TGTGCCAGCAGCCCCGGACAAAACTATGGCTACACCTTC
J: TRBJ2-5; size: -; D: TRBD2; V: TRBV4-2; CDR3: CASSQDPAGGPETQYF; DNA: TGTGCCAGCAGCCAAGACCCAGCGGGGGGTCCGGAGACCCAGTACTTC
J: TRBJ2-1; size: -; D: -; V: TRBV29-1; CDR3: CSVENPGPTQLNEQFF; DNA: TGCAGCGTTGAAAACCCGGGCCCAACCCAATTAAATGAGCAGTTCTTC
J: TRBJ2-5; size: few; D: TRBD2; V: TRBV28; CDR3: CASIRSLAGGQETQYF; DNA: TGTGCCAGCATCCGAAGCCTAGCGGGGGGACAAGAGACCCAGTACTTC
J: TRBJ2-3; size: many; D: -; V: TRBV4-2; CDR3: CASSQKATDTQYF; DNA: TGTGCCAGCAGCCAGAAAGCGACCGATACGCAGTATTTT
J: TRBJ2-5; size: many; D: TRBD1; V: TRBV4-2; CDR3: CASSQVDRAETQYF; DNA: TGTGCCAGCAGCCAAGTAGACAGGGCAGAGACCCAGTACTTC
J: TRBJ1-1; size: many; D: -; V: TRBV7-9; CDR3: CASSPDSVNTEAFF; DNA: TGTGCCAGCAGCCCCGACAGCGTGAACACTGAAGCTTTCTTT
J: TRBJ1-1; size: many; D: -; V: TRBV27; CDR3: CASSWGGMNTEAFF; DNA: TGTGCCAGCAGCTGGGGGGGAATGAACACTGAAGCTTTCTTT
J: TRBJ2-3; size: many; D: TRBD2; V: TRBV12-3/TRBV12-4; CDR3: CASRLAVSTDTQYF; DNA: TGTGCCAGCAGACTAGCGGTTAGCACAGATACGCAGTATTTT
J: TRBJ1-4; size: -; D: TRBD1; V: TRBV28; CDR3: CASNPTGEVEKLFF; DNA: TGTGCCAGCAACCCGACAGGGGAGGTCGAAAAACTGTTTTTT
J: TRBJ2-7; size: many; D: TRBD1; V: TRBV6-6; CDR3: CASSLITGTGVSEQYF; DNA: TGTGCCAGCAGCCTAATCACGGGGACAGGGGTAAGCGAGCAGTACTTC
J: TRBJ1-2; size: many; D: TRBD1; V: TRBV29-1; CDR3: CSVGTGGADGYTF; DNA: TGCAGCGTGGGGACAGGGGGCGCCGACGGCTACACCTTC
J: TRBJ1-5; size: many; D: -; V: TRBV5-1; CDR3: CASSLAREGEYRAPTFYSNQPQHF; DNA: TGCGCCAGCAGCTTGGCCCGGGAGGGGGAGTACAGGGCCCCGACCTTTTATAGCAATCAGCCCCAGCATTTT
J: TRBJ1-2; size: many; D: TRBD1; V: TRBV27; CDR3: CASSLRSTGTGGYTF; DNA: TGTGCCAGCAGTTTAAGGTCGACAGGGACGGGGGGCTACACCTTC
J: TRBJ2-5; size: -; D: TRBD2; V: TRBV20-1; CDR3: CSARERGGETQYF; DNA: TGCAGTGCTAGAGAGCGGGGGGGAGAGACCCAGTACTTC
J: TRBJ1-6; size: many; D: TRBD1; V: TRBV20-1; CDR3: CSARKGDSSYNSPLHF; DNA: TGCAGTGCTAGGAAGGGGGACAGCTCCTATAATTCACCCCTCCACTTT
J: TRBJ2-3; size: many; D: TRBD2; V: TRBV7-3; CDR3: CASSLMPSGGADTQYF; DNA: TGTGCCAGCAGCTTAATGCCTAGCGGGGGGGCGGATACGCAGTATTTT
J: TRBJ2-2; size: few; D: TRBD1; V: TRBV3-1; CDR3: CASSPGQGSRGRELFF; DNA: TGTGCCAGCAGCCCGGGACAGGGAAGTCGGGGCCGGGAGCTGTTTTTT
J: TRBJ1-4; size: few; D: -; V: TRBV18; CDR3: CASSQTIGTLGEKLFF; DNA: TGTGCCAGCTCACAAACCATCGGGACCCTTGGTGAAAAACTGTTTTTT
J: TRBJ1-5; size: few; D: -; V: TRBV7-8; CDR3: CASSRGRGAYSNQPQHF; DNA: TGTGCCAGCAGCCGGGGGCGAGGGGCTTATAGCAATCAGCCCCAGCATTTT
J: TRBJ2-7; size: few; D: -; V: TRBV20-1; CDR3: CSARDPRGLFYEQYF; DNA: TGCAGTGCTAGAGATCCGAGGGGCCTCTTCTACGAGCAGTACTTC
J: TRBJ2-6; size: many; D: -; V: TRBV6-2/TRBV6-3; CDR3: CASSYAAFSGANVLTF; DNA: TGTGCCAGCAGTTACGCGGCTTTCTCTGGGGCCAACGTCCTGACTTTC
J: TRBJ2-1; size: many; D: -; V: TRBV7-2; CDR3: CASSLGRGPYNEQFF; DNA: TGTGCCAGCAGCTTAGGACGGGGCCCCTACAATGAGCAGTTCTTC
J: TRBJ2-1; size: -; D: -; V: TRBV6-2/TRBV6-3; CDR3: CASSYEGLAVGSYNEQFF; DNA: TGTGCCAGCAGTTACGAGGGCCTTGCGGTGGGCTCCTACAATGAGCAGTTCTTC
J: TRBJ2-2; size: -; D: TRBD2; V: TRBV2; CDR3: CASSLLAGKNTGELFF; DNA: TGTGCCAGCAGTCTCCTAGCGGGGAAAAACACCGGGGAGCTGTTTTTT
J: TRBJ2-2; size: many; D: TRBD1; V: TRBV28; CDR3: CASSYAGTGGGGELFF; DNA: TGTGCCAGCAGCTACGCCGGGACAGGTGGTGGCGGGGAGCTGTTTTTT